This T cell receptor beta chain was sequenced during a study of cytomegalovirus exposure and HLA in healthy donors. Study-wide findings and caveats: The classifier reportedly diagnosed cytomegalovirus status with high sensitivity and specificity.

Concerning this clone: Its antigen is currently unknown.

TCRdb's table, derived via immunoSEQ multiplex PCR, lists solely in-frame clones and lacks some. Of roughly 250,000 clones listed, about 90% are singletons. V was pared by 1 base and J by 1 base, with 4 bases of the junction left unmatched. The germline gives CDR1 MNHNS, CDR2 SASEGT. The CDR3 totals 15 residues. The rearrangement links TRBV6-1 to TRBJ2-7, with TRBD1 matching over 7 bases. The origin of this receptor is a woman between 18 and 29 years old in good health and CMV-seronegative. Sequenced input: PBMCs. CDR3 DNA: TGTGCCAGCAGTGAAGTGGGACAGCGATCCTACGAGCAGTACGTC. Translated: CASSEVGQRSYEQYV.